This TCR beta chain was captured by sequencing in a study of CD8+CD57+ T cells in acquired aplastic anemia. Study-level information: The average for DNA from sorted CD4+ and CD8+ cells was 3.2 ug. As sequenced from healthy donors, CD4+ cells averaged roughly 11 million reads. Study findings and constraints: In CD8+ cells, Simpson's diversity showed no significant difference between patients and controls.

This clonotype was counted only a few times. Its antigen remains unidentified. Researchers used genomic DNA as the template to profile TCR beta VDJ and CDR3. In TCRdb, the reads were re-called with MiXCR into one record per CDR3 protein. The repertoire holds fewer than 200,000 distinct CDR3 sequences, about 64% seen once, with 45% in the top ten. The germline gives CDR1 KGHDR, CDR2 SFDVKD. The CDR3 loop spans 13 amino acids. V gave up 9 bases and J gave up 5 bases, with 13 bases separating them. The sequenced sample consisted of sorted CD4+, CD8+, or CD8+CD57+ T cells (not recorded which) from PBMCs. This sequence was found in a human donor in good health. The V and J genes are TRBV24-1 and TRBJ1-5; D unresolved. The CDR3 DNA is TGTGCCACCCAAGAGGATGGGTATCAGCCCCAGCATTTT. Protein product: CATQEDGYQPQHF.